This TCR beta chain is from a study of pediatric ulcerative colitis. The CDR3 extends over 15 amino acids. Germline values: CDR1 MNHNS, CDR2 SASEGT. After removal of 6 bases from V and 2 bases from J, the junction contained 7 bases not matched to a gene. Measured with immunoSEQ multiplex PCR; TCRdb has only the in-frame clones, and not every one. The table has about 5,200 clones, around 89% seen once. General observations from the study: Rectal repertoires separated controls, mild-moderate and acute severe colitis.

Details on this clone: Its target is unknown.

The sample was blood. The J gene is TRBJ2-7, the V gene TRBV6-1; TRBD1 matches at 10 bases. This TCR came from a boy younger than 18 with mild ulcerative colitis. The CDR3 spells CASSPGQGVPYEQYF. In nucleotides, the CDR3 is TGTGCCAGCAGCCCTGGACAGGGGGTCCCCTACGAGCAGTACTTC.